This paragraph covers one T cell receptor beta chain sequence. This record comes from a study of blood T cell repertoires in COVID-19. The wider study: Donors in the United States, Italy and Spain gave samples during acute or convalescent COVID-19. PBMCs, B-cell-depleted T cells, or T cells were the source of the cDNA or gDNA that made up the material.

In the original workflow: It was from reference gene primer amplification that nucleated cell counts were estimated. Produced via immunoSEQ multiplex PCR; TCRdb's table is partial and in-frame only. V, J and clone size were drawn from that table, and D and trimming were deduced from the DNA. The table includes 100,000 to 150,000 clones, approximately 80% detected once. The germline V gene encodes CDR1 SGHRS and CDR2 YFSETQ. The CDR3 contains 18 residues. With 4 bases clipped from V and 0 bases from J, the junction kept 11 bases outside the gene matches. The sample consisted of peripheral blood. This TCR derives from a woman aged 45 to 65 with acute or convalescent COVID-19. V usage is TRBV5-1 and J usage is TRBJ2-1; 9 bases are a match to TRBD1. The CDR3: CASSTPGQGLRSYNEQFF. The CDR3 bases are TGCGCCAGCAGCACTCCGGGACAGGGCCTCCGCTCCTACAATGAGCAGTTCTTC.